Listed below are T cell receptor beta chains from one sample, sequenced in a study of breast tumors, draining lymph nodes, adjacent tissues. TCRdb processed the multiplex PCR reads anew with MiXCR; each CDR3 protein has one entry. The data contain fewer than 15,000 distinct CDR3 sequences, 62% of them singletons. Sequenced: tumor-adjacent breast tissue. Every receptor here comes from a female donor with breast cancer. Some clones in this sample may be carry-over from other donors' samples. The CDR3 runs from the conserved cysteine through the conserved F or W. A D gene is named only where the DNA matches it firmly. Clone size is not always given. Where it is, it says once, few, many or a class for expanded clones.

TGTGCCACCAGCAGAGATAACAGAAACACTGAAGCTTTCTTT,CATSRDNRNTEAFF,14,TRBJ1-1,many,TRBV15,.
TGTGCCAGCAGCACGAGGACAGGGGCGAGCACCGGGGAGCTGTTTTTT,CASSTRTGASTGELFF,16,TRBJ2-2,many,TRBV5-8,TRBD1
TGCGCCAGCAGGATGGGGGGTTCTGGAAACACCATATATTTT,CASRMGGSGNTIYF,14,TRBJ1-3,.,TRBV10-2,.
TGTGCCAGCAGCTTGGCCGGGTTCTCCTATAATTCACCCCTCCACTTT,CASSLAGFSYNSPLHF,16,TRBJ1-6,.,TRBV5-4,.
TGTGCCAGCAGCTTGGGACTAGCGGACACCGGGGAGCTGTTTTTT,CASSLGLADTGELFF,15,TRBJ2-2,.,TRBV11-2,TRBD2
TGTGCCAGCAGCTTAATGGGACAGGGGTTCCGAGAGACCCAGTACTTC,CASSLMGQGFRETQYF,16,TRBJ2-5,many,TRBV7-3,TRBD1
TGTGCCAGCAGCTCCGCCAGAGGGGAGACCCAGTACTTC,CASSSARGETQYF,13,TRBJ2-5,.,TRBV7-3,.
TGTGCCAGCAGTTACGGTCTTAATCAGCCCCAGCATTTT,CASSYGLNQPQHF,13,TRBJ1-5,.,TRBV6-5,.
TGTGCCATCAGTGAGTTGGCCAGCTCCTACGAGCAGTACTTC,CAISELASSYEQYF,14,TRBJ2-7,.,TRBV10-3,.
TGCAGCGTTTGGACGGGGAACGGTGGCTACACCTTC,CSVWTGNGGYTF,12,TRBJ1-2,once,TRBV29-1,.
TGCGCCAGCAGCCAAGATGAGGTGGGGGGGGAAAAACTGTTTTTT,CASSQDEVGGEKLFF,15,TRBJ1-4,many,TRBV4-3,.
TGCGCCAGCAGCTCGCTTGGACCCACAGATACGCAGTATTTT,CASSSLGPTDTQYF,14,TRBJ2-3,many,TRBV5-1,.
TGTGCCAGCAGTTCGGGACAGGGGGCGCGTTCACCCCTCCACTTT,CASSSGQGARSPLHF,15,TRBJ1-6,once,TRBV12-3/TRBV12-4,TRBD1
TGTGCCACCAGTGACCGTCGTTCGGGGATTCTAGTAGATGAGCAGTTCTTC,CATSDRRSGILVDEQFF,17,TRBJ2-1,.,TRBV24-1,.
TGTGCCAGTAGTATAAGTCTAGGACTATCCACCGGGGAGCTGTTTTTT,CASSISLGLSTGELFF,16,TRBJ2-2,many,TRBV19,.
TGTGCCAGCAGCTTAGGACCTGCTGGGCTGACGACAGATACGCAGTATTTT,CASSLGPAGLTTDTQYF,17,TRBJ2-3,many,TRBV7-2,.
TGCGCCAGCAGCCAAGAGGGCGGGAGCTACGAGCAGTACTTC,CASSQEGGSYEQYF,14,TRBJ2-7,medium-sized,TRBV4-1,TRBD2
TGTGCCAGCAGTGACCACACAGGAGGGGTTCGCGGCTACACCTTC,CASSDHTGGVRGYTF,15,TRBJ1-2,.,TRBV25-1,.
TGTGCCAGCAGTGACAGAGGGAGTTCACCCCTCCACTTT,CASSDRGSSPLHF,13,TRBJ1-6,many,TRBV6-1,.
TGTGCCAGCAGCAAGACTAGCGGGGGGGCATCAGATACGCAGTATTTT,CASSKTSGGASDTQYF,16,TRBJ2-3,.,TRBV12-3/TRBV12-4,TRBD2
TGTGCCAGCAGTTTGGAGGGGCAGGGGGAGTATAGCAATCAGCCCCAGCATTTT,CASSLEGQGEYSNQPQHF,18,TRBJ1-5,few,TRBV11-3,TRBD1
TGTGCCAGCAGTGGGTTAAAGGGGAAGGATTCACCCCTCCACTTT,CASSGLKGKDSPLHF,15,TRBJ1-6,.,TRBV25-1,.
TGTGCCAGTAATTTACAGGGGACTCGAGGCTACACCTTC,CASNLQGTRGYTF,13,TRBJ1-2,many,TRBV19,TRBD1
TGTGCCAGCAGCCTAGATCGTACAGATACGCAGTATTTT,CASSLDRTDTQYF,13,TRBJ2-3,.,TRBV7-2,.
TGCGCCAGCACCTCGGGAGGGGCGAGGTACGAGCAGTACTTC,CASTSGGARYEQYF,14,TRBJ2-7,large,TRBV5-1,TRBD2
TGCGCCAGCGCGACCGGGGGGGCCCAATACGAGCAGTACTTC,CASATGGAQYEQYF,14,TRBJ2-7,medium-sized,TRBV5-1,TRBD2
TGTGCCAGCAGTTTATCCACCCTTTGGGGCCAGCCCCAGCATTTT,CASSLSTLWGQPQHF,15,TRBJ1-5,many,TRBV28,.
TGTGCCAGCAGGGCCCGGCGGAGCGGGGGGACGTACGAGCAGTACTTC,CASRARRSGGTYEQYF,16,TRBJ2-7,medium-sized,TRBV2,TRBD2
TGTGCCAGTACCCGACAGGGGTCCGGCTACGAGCAGTACTTC,CASTRQGSGYEQYF,14,TRBJ2-7,medium-sized,TRBV2,TRBD1
TGTGCCAGCAGCTTAGCGTTGGGTAACTATGGCTACACCTTC,CASSLALGNYGYTF,14,TRBJ1-2,.,TRBV5-5,.
TGTGCCAGCAGCCAGTTCTTACAGGCCCTCTCTGGAAACACCATATATTTT,CASSQFLQALSGNTIYF,17,TRBJ1-3,.,TRBV3-1,.
TGCGCCAGCCGGACAGGGTGGGGAGATACACAGTATTTT,CASRTGWGDTQYF,13,TRBJ2-3,.,TRBV5-1,TRBD1
TGTGCCAGCAGCTTAGCTGAGGCGACAGATACGCAGTATTTT,CASSLAEATDTQYF,14,TRBJ2-3,medium-sized,TRBV7-2,.
TGTGCCAGCAGGGGGCCCAATCCCCTCCTCCACTTT,CASRGPNPLLHF,12,TRBJ1-6,.,TRBV2,.
TGTGCCAGCAGCTTGGCCCTGGTGGATGAGCAGTTCTTC,CASSLALVDEQFF,13,TRBJ2-1,.,TRBV5-6,.
TGTGCCATTCTAGCGGGAGGATGGGGAGGTACGCAGTATTTT,CAILAGGWGGTQYF,14,TRBJ2-3,.,TRBV2,TRBD2
TGTGCCAGCAGCTTAGCTGGCGGTCGAACTAATGAAAAACTGTTTTTT,CASSLAGGRTNEKLFF,16,TRBJ1-4,.,TRBV11-2,.
TGTGCCAGCAGCTTTAGCGGAGCAGATACGCAGTATTTT,CASSFSGADTQYF,13,TRBJ2-3,.,TRBV7-3,.
TGTGCCAGCAGCGAGGGACCCGGCGGGGAGCAGTACTTC,CASSEGPGGEQYF,13,TRBJ2-7,many,TRBV5-4,.
TGTGCCAGCAGTTTATCGGGACAGTCAAATTCACCCCTCCACTTT,CASSLSGQSNSPLHF,15,TRBJ1-6,.,TRBV12-3/TRBV12-4,TRBD1
TGTACCAGCAGCGCAGGAGTCGGGGGCAATCAGCCCCAGCATTTT,CTSSAGVGGNQPQHF,15,TRBJ1-5,.,TRBV9,.
TGTGCCAGCAGCTTGGTAGGGTTCGGGGAGCTGTTTTTT,CASSLVGFGELFF,13,TRBJ2-2,few,TRBV5-6,.
TGTGCCAGCAGTGAAGAGGCCCGTTTGTTAAATGAAAAACTGTTTTTT,CASSEEARLLNEKLFF,16,TRBJ1-4,many,TRBV6-1,.
TGTGCCAGCAGCCTGGGACTAGCTGCAGATACGCAGTATTTT,CASSLGLAADTQYF,14,TRBJ2-3,.,TRBV9,TRBD2
TGCGCCAGCAGATTCGACAGGGGCGCTGGAAACACCATATATTTT,CASRFDRGAGNTIYF,15,TRBJ1-3,.,TRBV5-1,TRBD1
TGTGCCAGCAGTCTGGGACAGCTTGAAGCTTTCTTT,CASSLGQLEAFF,12,TRBJ1-1,.,TRBV5-5,TRBD1
TGTGCGGGGCTCGGGGGCCGTGACCAAGAGACCCAGTACTTC,CAGLGGRDQETQYF,14,TRBJ2-5,once,TRBV14,.
TGTGCCAGCAGCTTAGCAGGGACCCCTAACTATGGCTACACCTTC,CASSLAGTPNYGYTF,15,TRBJ1-2,medium-sized,TRBV7-2,.
TGTGCCAGCAGCCTCTCGGGGACTGCAGAGCAGTTCTTC,CASSLSGTAEQFF,13,TRBJ2-1,.,TRBV5-4,.
TGCGCCAGCAGCTTTTCGGCCTCCTACGAGCAGTACTTC,CASSFSASYEQYF,13,TRBJ2-7,.,TRBV5-1,.
TGTGCCACCAGTGATATCGGGGTCGGGTATGGCTACACCTTC,CATSDIGVGYGYTF,14,TRBJ1-2,.,TRBV24-1,.
TGTGCCAGCAGTTTACAGTACGAGCAGTACTTC,CASSLQYEQYF,11,TRBJ2-7,.,TRBV12-3/TRBV12-4,.